The entry below describes one T cell receptor (beta chain). The entry originates in a study of blood T cell repertoires in COVID-19. Clones were read by immunoSEQ multiplex PCR, and TCRdb kept only the in-frame ones, dropping some. This sample has 200,000 to 300,000 clones, with 88% found just once. V was pared by 1 base and J by 3 bases, with 25 bases between. Germline CDR1 SGHVS, CDR2 FQNEAQ. There are 19 residues in the CDR3. This receptor was taken from a woman aged 40 to 55 with acute COVID-19. Material for sequencing was PBMCs or T cells enriched from blood (not recorded which). V is TRBV7-8 and J is TRBJ2-7; no clear D. The CDR3 region has the DNA TGTGCCAGCAGCTTAGTAAGAATGGGCAGCCGAATCCAAAACTACGAGCAGTACTTC. Translation gives CASSLVRMGSRIQNYEQYF.